This TCR beta chain was recorded in a study of a mutant IDH1 vaccine in newly diagnosed glioma. The overall study: With temozolomide cycles, or 4-6 weeks after radiotherapy alone, vaccination was started. Regarding the study as a whole: Pseudoprogression showed no apparent link to changes in top peripheral T cell clonotypes.

The CDR3 is 16 amino acids. The germline V gene encodes CDR1 MNHNY and CDR2 SVGAGI (reference sequence). V trimming: 4 bases; J trimming: 5 bases; junction bases outside the gene matches: 12. The assay was immunoSEQ multiplex PCR, and TCRdb's table has in-frame clones only and misses some. The sample records about 46,000 clones, approximately 84% being singletons. As concerns this clone: As yet, its antigen is unknown.

Time point indicated: week 47, end of study. Vaccination comprised doses that each held 300 ug of mutant IDH1 20-mer peptide, plus topical imiquimod. The donors' diagnosis was new WHO grade 3 or 4 astrocytoma that was IDH1-mutant and ATRX-lost. This sequence originates from a young woman with glioma. Some clones in this sample may be carry-over from other donors' samples. V is TRBV6-6 and J is TRBJ2-5, with 8 bases aligning to TRBD1. The input for sequencing was PBMCs, taken from a glioma patient whose treatment included an IDH1 peptide vaccine. CDR3 sequence reads: CASSFFLPGGGETQYF. In nucleotides, the CDR3 is TGTGCCAGCAGTTTCTTCTTACCAGGGGGCGGGGAGACCCAGTACTTC.